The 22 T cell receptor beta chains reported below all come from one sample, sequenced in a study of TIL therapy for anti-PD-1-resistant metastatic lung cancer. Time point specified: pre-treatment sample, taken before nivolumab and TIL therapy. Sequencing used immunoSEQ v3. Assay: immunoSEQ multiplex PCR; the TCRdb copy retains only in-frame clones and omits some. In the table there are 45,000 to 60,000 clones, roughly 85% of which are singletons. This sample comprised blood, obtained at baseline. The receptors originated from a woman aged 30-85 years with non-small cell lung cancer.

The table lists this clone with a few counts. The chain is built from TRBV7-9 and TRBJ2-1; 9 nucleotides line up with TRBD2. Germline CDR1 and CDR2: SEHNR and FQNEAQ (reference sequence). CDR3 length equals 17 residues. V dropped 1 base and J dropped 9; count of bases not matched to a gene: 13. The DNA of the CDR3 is TGTGCCAGCAGCTTAGTACCCATTGGGCGGGAGGGCGGTGAGCAGTTCTTC. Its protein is CASSLVPIGREGGEQFF.

CDR3 region: CAWSGWGTQYF. The CDR3 DNA reads TGTGCCTGGAGCGGGTGGGGCACCCAGTACTTC. The chain carries TRBV30 and TRBJ2-5, with a weak D call TRBD1 (5 bases). Germline V gene sequence: CDR1 GTSNPN, CDR2 SVGIG (reference sequence). The V end was cut by 3 bases, the J end by 8 bases, with 10 bases between. The CDR3 has 11 amino acids.

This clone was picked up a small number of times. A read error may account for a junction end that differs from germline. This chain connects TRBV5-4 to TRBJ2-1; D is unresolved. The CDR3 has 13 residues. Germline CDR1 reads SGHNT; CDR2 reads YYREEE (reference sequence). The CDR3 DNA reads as TGCGCCAGCAGCCACGAGACCTGGGGTGAGCAGTTCTTC. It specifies CASSHETWGEQFF.

The CDR3, as DNA: TGTGCCAGCAGCTTAGGTTCCACAGGAAATCAGCCCCAGCATTTT. Its protein product is CASSLGSTGNQPQHF. The chain links TRBV5-5 to TRBJ1-5, with D perhaps TRBD1 (5 bases). The CDR3 has 15 residues. The germline V gene has CDR1 SGHKS and CDR2 YYEKEE (reference sequence). V was shortened by 2 bases and J by 4 bases, with 13 bases between the two germline ends.

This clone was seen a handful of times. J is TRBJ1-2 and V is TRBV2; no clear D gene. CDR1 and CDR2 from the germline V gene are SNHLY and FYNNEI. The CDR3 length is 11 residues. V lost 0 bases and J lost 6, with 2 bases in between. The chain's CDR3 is CASSEADGYTF. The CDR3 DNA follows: TGTGCCAGCAGTGAAGCTGATGGCTACACCTTC. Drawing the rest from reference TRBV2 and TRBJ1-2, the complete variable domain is EPEVTQTPSHQVTQMGQEVILRCVPISNHLYFYWYRQILGQKVEFLVSFYNNEISEKSEIFDDQFSVERPDGSNFTLKIRSTKLEDSAMYFCASSEADGYTFGSGTRLTVV.

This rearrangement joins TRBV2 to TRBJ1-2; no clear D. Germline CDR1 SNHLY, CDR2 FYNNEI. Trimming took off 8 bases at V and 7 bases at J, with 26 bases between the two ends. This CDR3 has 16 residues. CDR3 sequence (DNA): TGTGCCAGCGGAGAAAAGGACTTAGAGCGGGAAGCTGGCTACACCTTC. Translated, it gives CASGEKDLEREAGYTF.

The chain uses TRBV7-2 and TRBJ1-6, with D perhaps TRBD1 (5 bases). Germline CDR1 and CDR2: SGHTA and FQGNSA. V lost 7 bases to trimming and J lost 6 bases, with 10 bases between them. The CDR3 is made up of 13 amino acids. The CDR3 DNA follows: TGTGCCAGCACCGAAGGGGTTAATTCACCCCTCCACTTT. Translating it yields CASTEGVNSPLHF.

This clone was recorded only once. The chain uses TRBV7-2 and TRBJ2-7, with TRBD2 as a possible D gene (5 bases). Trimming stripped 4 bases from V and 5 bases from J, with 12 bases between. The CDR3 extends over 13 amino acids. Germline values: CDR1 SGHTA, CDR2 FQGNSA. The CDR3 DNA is TGTGCCAGCAGCTCGGACTTATTTGACGAGCAGTACTTC. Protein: CASSSDLFDEQYF.

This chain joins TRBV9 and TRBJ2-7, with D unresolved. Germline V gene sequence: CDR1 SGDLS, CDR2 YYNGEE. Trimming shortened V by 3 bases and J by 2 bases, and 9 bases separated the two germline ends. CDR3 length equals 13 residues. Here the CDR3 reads CASSGLGTYEQYF. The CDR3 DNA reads TGTGCCAGCAGCGGACTGGGAACCTACGAGCAGTACTTC. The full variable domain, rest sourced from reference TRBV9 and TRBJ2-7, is DSGVTQTPKHLITATGQRVTLRCSPRSGDLSVYWYQQSLDQGLQFLIQYYNGEERAKGNILERFSAQQFPDLHSELNLSSLELGDSALYFCASSGLGTYEQYFGPGTRLTVT.

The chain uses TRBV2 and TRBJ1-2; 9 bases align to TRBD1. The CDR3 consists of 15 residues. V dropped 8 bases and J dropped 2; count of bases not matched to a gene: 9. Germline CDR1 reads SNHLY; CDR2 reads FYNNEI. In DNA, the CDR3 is TGTGCCAGCCGGGACAGGGATACCATCAACTATGGCTACACCTTC. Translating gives CASRDRDTINYGYTF.

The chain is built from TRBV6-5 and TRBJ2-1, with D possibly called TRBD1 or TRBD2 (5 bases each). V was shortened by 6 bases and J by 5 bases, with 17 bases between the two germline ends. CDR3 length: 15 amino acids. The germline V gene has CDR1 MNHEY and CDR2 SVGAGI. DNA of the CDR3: TGTGCCAGCAGACGAACGGGGCTGGAGGACAATGAGCAGTTCTTC. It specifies CASRRTGLEDNEQFF.

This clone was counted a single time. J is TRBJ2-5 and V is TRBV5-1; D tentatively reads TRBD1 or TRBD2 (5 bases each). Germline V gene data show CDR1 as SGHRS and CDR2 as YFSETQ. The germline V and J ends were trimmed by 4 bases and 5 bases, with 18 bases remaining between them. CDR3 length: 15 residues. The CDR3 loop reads CASSTGTRAIETQYF. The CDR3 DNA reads TGCGCCAGCAGCACCGGGACGCGGGCTATCGAGACCCAGTACTTC.

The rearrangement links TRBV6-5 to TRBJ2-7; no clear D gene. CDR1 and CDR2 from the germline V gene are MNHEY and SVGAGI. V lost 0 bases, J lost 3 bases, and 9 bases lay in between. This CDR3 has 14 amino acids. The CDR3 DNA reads TGTGCCAGCAGTTACTCGTTGGTAAGCTACGAGCAGTACTTC. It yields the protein CASSYSLVSYEQYF.

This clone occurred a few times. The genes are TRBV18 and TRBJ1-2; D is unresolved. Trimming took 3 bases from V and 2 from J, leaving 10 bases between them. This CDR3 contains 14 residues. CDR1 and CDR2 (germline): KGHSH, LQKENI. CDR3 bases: TGTGCCAGCTCACCCTCGGACCCGAACTATGGCTACACCTTC. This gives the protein CASSPSDPNYGYTF.

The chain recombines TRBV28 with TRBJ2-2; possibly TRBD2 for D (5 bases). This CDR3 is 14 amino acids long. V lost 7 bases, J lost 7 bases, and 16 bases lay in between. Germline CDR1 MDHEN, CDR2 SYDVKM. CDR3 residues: CASNPLVVGGELFF. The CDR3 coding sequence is TGTGCCAGCAACCCACTAGTTGTGGGCGGGGAGCTGTTTTTT.

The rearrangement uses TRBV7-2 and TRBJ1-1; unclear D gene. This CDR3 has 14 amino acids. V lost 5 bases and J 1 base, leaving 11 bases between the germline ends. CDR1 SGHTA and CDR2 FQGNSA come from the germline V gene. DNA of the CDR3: TGTGCCAGCAGCCCCAGGAGGGCGAACACTGAAGCTTTCTTT. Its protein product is CASSPRRANTEAFF.

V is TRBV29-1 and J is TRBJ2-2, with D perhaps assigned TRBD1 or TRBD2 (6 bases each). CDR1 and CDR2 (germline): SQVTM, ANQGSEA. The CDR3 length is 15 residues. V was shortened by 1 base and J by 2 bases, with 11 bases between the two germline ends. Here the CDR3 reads CSVEGGAVNTGELFF. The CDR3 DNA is TGCAGCGTTGAAGGGGGGGCAGTAAACACCGGGGAGCTGTTTTTT.

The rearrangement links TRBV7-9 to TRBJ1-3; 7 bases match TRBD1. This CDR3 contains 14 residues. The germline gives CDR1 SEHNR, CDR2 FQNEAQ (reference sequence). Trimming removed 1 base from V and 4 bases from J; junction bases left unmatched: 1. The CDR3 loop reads CASSLEGQGNTIYF. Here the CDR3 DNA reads TGTGCCAGCAGCTTAGAGGGACAGGGAAACACCATATATTTT.

The CDR3 sequence: CASTQEAYNSPLHF. The CDR3 DNA reads as TGTGCCAGCACCCAAGAGGCCTATAATTCACCCCTCCACTTT. The rearrangement joins TRBV2 to TRBJ1-6; D gene unclear. The CDR3 is 14 residues long. Trimming cost V 7 bases and J 2 bases, with 9 bases left between them. Germline V lookup: CDR1 SNHLY, CDR2 FYNNEI.

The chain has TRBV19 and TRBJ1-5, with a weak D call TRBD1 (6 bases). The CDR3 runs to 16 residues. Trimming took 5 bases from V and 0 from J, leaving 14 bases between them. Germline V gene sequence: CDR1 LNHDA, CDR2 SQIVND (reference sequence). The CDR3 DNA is TGTGCCAGTAGTGACGAACAGGGATATAGCAATCAGCCCCAGCATTTT. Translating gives CASSDEQGYSNQPQHF.

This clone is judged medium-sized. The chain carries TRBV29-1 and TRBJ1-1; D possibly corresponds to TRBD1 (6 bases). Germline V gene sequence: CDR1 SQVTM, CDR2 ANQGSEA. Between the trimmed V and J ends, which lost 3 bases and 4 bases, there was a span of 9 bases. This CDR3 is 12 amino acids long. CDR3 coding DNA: TGCAGCGTTGAGGGACACAGCACTGAAGCTTTCTTT. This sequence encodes CSVEGHSTEAFF. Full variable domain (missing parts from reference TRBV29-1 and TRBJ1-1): SAVISQKPSRDICQRGTSLTIQCQVDSQVTMMFWYRQQPGQSLTLIATANQGSEATYESGFVIDKFPISRPNLTFSTLTVSNMSPEDSSIYLCSVEGHSTEAFFGQGTRLTVV.

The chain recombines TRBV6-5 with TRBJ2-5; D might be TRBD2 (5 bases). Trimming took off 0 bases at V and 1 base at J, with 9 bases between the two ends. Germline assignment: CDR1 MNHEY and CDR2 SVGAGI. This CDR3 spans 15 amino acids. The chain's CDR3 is CASSYSSGGQETQYF. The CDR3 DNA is TGTGCCAGCAGTTACTCCAGCGGTGGCCAAGAGACCCAGTACTTC.